Listed here are 20 T cell receptor beta chains from one sample, sequenced in a study of T-cell memory formation after mild COVID-19. TCRdb re-called the 5' RACE reads through MiXCR, storing one row per CDR3 protein. The top ten clones hold 2% to 2.5% of a sample with about 140,000 distinct CDR3 sequences, 15% to 20% of them seen once. Sample: PBMCs or a T cell subset sorted from them (not recorded which). Source of these receptors: an adult woman who had mild COVID-19 (a few samples of this study predate the infection). Cell type and time point are not known.

This clonotype was observed at least ten times. This chain connects TRBV11-2 to TRBJ2-1, with D possibly matching TRBD1 (7 bases). Between the trimmed V and J ends, which lost 2 bases and 8 bases, there was a span of 16 bases. Germline CDR1 and CDR2: SGHAT and FQNNGV. There are 15 residues in the CDR3. Written as DNA, the CDR3 is TGTGCCAGCAGCTTACAGGCAGGGGGGTTCGATGAGCAGTTCTTC. Amino acid sequence: CASSLQAGGFDEQFF.

V gene TRBV7-2 combines with J gene TRBJ2-4, with TRBD2 as a possible D gene (6 bases). Between the trimmed V and J ends, which lost 1 base and 5 bases, there was a span of 15 bases. This CDR3 has 16 residues. CDR1 and CDR2 from the germline V gene are SGHTA and FQGNSA. CDR3 protein: CASSLVSTGGENIQYF. The DNA of the CDR3 is TGTGCCAGCAGCTTAGTGTCTACCGGGGGTGAAAACATTCAGTACTTC.

This clonotype was observed a handful of times. This chain uses TRBV18 with TRBJ2-1; 8 bases are shared with TRBD1. CDR3 length: 16 amino acids. Trimming at V came to 1 base and at J to 6 bases, leaving 8 bases not matched to a gene. Germline values: CDR1 KGHSH, CDR2 LQKENI. CDR3 sequence (DNA): TGTGCCAGCTCACCACAACAGGGGGGCTCTCTCAATGAGCAGTTCTTC. Translated: CASSPQQGGSLNEQFF.

Only a few counts were recorded for this clonotype. V and J are TRBV5-1 and TRBJ2-7, with a tentative D call TRBD1 (5 bases). CDR3 size: 15 residues. Germline CDR1 and CDR2: SGHRS and YFSETQ. The V end was cut by 0 bases, the J end by 6 bases, with 16 bases between. CDR3 in amino acids: CASSLGQSIAAEQYF. Written as DNA, the CDR3 is TGCGCCAGCAGCTTGGGACAGTCAATCGCCGCCGAGCAGTACTTC.

This chain connects TRBV24-1 to TRBJ2-1, with a tentative D call TRBD1 (5 bases). V was clipped by 3 bases and J by 4 bases, with 9 bases between them. CDR1 is KGHDR, CDR2 SFDVKD, per germline. The CDR3 has 14 residues. CDR3 sequence reads: CATSDVNRYNEQFF. The CDR3 DNA sequence: TGTGCCACCAGTGATGTAAACAGGTACAATGAGCAGTTCTTC.

This clonotype was observed a handful of times. V and J are TRBV24-1 and TRBJ2-1; 8 bases are a match to TRBD2. From germline, CDR1 is KGHDR and CDR2 SFDVKD. The CDR3 has 18 amino acids. V lost 4 bases and J lost 7; bases outside the gene matches: 17. For the CDR3, the DNA is TGTGCCACCAGTGACAACCTACCCACTAGCGGAGGAAGGAATGAGCAGTTCTTC. It encodes CATSDNLPTSGGRNEQFF.

This clonotype showed up just a few times. The chain is built from TRBV4-1 and TRBJ1-2; 7 bases are a match to TRBD1. This CDR3 region has 16 residues. V trimming: 0 bases; J trimming: 2 bases; junction bases outside the gene matches: 6. The germline V gene has CDR1 MGHRA and CDR2 YSYEKL. In DNA, the CDR3 is TGCGCCAGCAGCCAAGATCGGAACAGGGGCAACTATGGCTACACCTTC. Residues: CASSQDRNRGNYGYTF.

This clonotype was counted between two and nine times. CDR3 sequence: CASSQGRSQYF. As DNA, the CDR3 is TGTGCCAGCAGCCAGGGACGGTCGCAGTATTTT. The chain recombines TRBV3-1 with TRBJ2-3, with D possibly being TRBD1 or TRBD2 (5 bases each). The CDR3 is made up of 11 amino acids. With 3 bases removed from V and 10 bases from J, the gap between germline ends came to 8 bases. The germline CDR1 and CDR2 sequences are LGHDT and YNNKEL (reference sequence).

The chain employs TRBV3-1 and TRBJ2-5, with D maybe TRBD2 (6 bases). The germline CDR1 and CDR2 sequences are LGHDT and YNNKEL (reference sequence). The CDR3 spans 13 residues. V was cut by 7 bases and J by 5 bases, with 14 bases left in between. The CDR3 here is CASTSRGAETQYF. CDR3 DNA sequence: TGTGCCAGCACCTCTCGCGGGGCGGAGACCCAGTACTTC.

The gene calls are TRBV27 and TRBJ1-4, with D tentatively TRBD1 (5 bases). The CDR3 covers 15 residues. V was trimmed by 0 bases and J by 7 bases, leaving 12 bases between them. Germline values: CDR1 MNHEY, CDR2 SMNVEV (reference sequence). The CDR3 region has the DNA TGTGCCAGCAGTTTATCCAGGGCAAGGTCTGAAAAACTGTTTTTT. Protein sequence: CASSLSRARSEKLFF.

The chain is built from TRBV12-3 or TRBV12-4 and TRBJ2-1; D call uncertain. This CDR3 spans 12 amino acids. V was shortened by 5 bases and J by 12 bases, with 14 bases between the two germline ends. In DNA form, the CDR3 reads TGTGCCAGCAGTAGGTCCACCAAGGGGCAGTTCTTC. Amino acid sequence: CASSRSTKGQFF.

The chain couples TRBV11-1 to TRBJ2-3, with 8 nucleotides matching TRBD1. Trimming at V came to 4 bases and at J to 6 bases, leaving 6 bases not matched to a gene. Germline CDR1 SGHAT, CDR2 FQDESV (reference sequence). The CDR3 consists of 14 residues. The CDR3 spells CASSSHRGSDTQYF. CDR3 coding DNA: TGTGCCAGCAGCTCCCACAGGGGGTCCGATACGCAGTATTTT.

The V call is TRBV5-1, the J call TRBJ2-3; perhaps TRBD2 as D (6 bases). V lost 0 bases to trimming and J lost 6 bases, with 8 bases between them. The germline CDR1 and CDR2 sequences are SGHRS and YFSETQ. The CDR3 extends over 13 amino acids. The CDR3 bases are TGCGCCAGCAGCTTGGAGGGACTGGATACGCAGTATTTT. This translates into CASSLEGLDTQYF.

This clonotype was observed a handful of times. The chain combines TRBV20-1 with TRBJ1-5; possible D gene TRBD1, 5 bases. The germline V and J ends were trimmed by 0 bases and 0 bases, with 15 bases remaining between them. Germline lookup yields CDR1 DFQATT and CDR2 SNEGSKA (reference sequence). The CDR3 contains 17 residues. CDR3 region: CSARDWGGTHSNQPQHF. The CDR3 DNA sequence: TGCAGTGCTAGAGATTGGGGGGGTACGCATAGCAATCAGCCCCAGCATTTT.

This clonotype appeared a few times. The CDR3 nucleotides are TGTGCCAGCAGTGTGGAGGGTACTAATAATTCACCCCTCCACTTT. The encoded protein is CASSVEGTNNSPLHF. The chain has TRBV6-5 and TRBJ1-6; no reliable D call. The V and J ends lost 5 bases and 5 bases respectively, with 13 bases between them. The CDR3 contains 15 residues. Germline V gene data show CDR1 as MNHEY and CDR2 as SVGAGI.

This clonotype occurred a few times. The chain links TRBV4-3 to TRBJ2-1; 9 bases line up with TRBD2. V lost 0 bases and J lost 9; bases outside the gene matches: 6. CDR3 length: 15 residues. CDR1 and CDR2 from the germline V gene are LGHNA and YSLEER. The CDR3 nucleotides read TGCGCCAGCAGCCAAGAGGCTAGCGGGACGGGTGAGCAGTTCTTC. Its protein is CASSQEASGTGEQFF.

This clonotype showed up just a few times. The CDR3 nucleotides read TGCAGTGCTAGTGTCCCGGGAGGGCTCAATGAGCAGTTCTTC. Protein: CSASVPGGLNEQFF. The rearrangement joins TRBV20-1 to TRBJ2-1, with TRBD2 matching over 8 bases. The CDR3 sequence is 14 residues long. Germline loops: CDR1 DFQATT, CDR2 SNEGSKA (reference sequence). The trim removed 3 bases at V and 6 bases at J, leaving 7 bases unmatched.

The chain joins TRBV5-1 to TRBJ1-2, with D perhaps TRBD1 (5 bases). This CDR3 region has 13 residues. From germline, CDR1 is SGHRS and CDR2 YFSETQ. Trimming cost V 4 bases and J 1 base, with 8 bases left between them. CDR3 sequence reads: CASSKDNNYGYTF. The CDR3 DNA follows: TGCGCCAGCAGCAAGGACAATAACTATGGCTACACCTTC.

This chain joins TRBV20-1 and TRBJ2-1; TRBD1 matches at 9 bases. The CDR3 covers 13 residues. The V and J ends lost 6 bases and 6 bases, in that order; junction bases with no gene match: 6. Germline V gene lookup returns CDR1 DFQATT and CDR2 SNEGSKA (reference sequence). The CDR3 reads CSAIGDRANEQFF. The CDR3 DNA reads as TGCAGTGCCATAGGGGACAGGGCCAATGAGCAGTTCTTC.

This sequence joins TRBV21-1 and TRBJ2-7; the table's TRBD1 call for D was not verified on the DNA. TRBV21-1 has pseudogene status. This CDR3 region has 16 residues. The CDR3 reads CASSNPVDRGRYEQYF. As DNA, the CDR3 is TGTGCCAGCAGCAACCCCGTCGACAGGGGGCGATACGAGCAGTACTTC.